The rows below give T cell receptor beta chains drawn from one sample of a study of blood T cell repertoires in COVID-19. TCRdb's copy holds only in-frame clones and misses some; the assay was immunoSEQ multiplex PCR. The sample has under 150,000 clones, roughly 79% seen once. Sequenced input: peripheral blood. These receptors originate from a human donor in a cohort sampled during active COVID-19. Both conserved end residues are part of each CDR3. D genes are given only for firm matches. The size of a clone is reported for some rows only, either as once, few or many, or as a class for expanded clones.

V gene	D gene	J gene	clone size	CDR3 DNA	CDR3 protein
TRBV5-4	-	TRBJ1-1	-	TGTGCCAGCAGCTTTGGCAACACTGAAGCTTTCTTT	CASSFGNTEAFF
TRBV29-1	-	TRBJ2-6	-	TGCAGCGTTGAAGAAGGGAAGGGAGCTGGGGCCAACGTCCTGACTTTC	CSVEEGKGAGANVLTF
TRBV19	TRBD1	TRBJ2-5	-	TGTGCCAGTAGTACCCGTGACAGGGAAGGAACCCAGTACTTC	CASSTRDREGTQYF
TRBV2	TRBD2	TRBJ2-1	-	TGTGCCAGCAGGGAGACTAGCGGGGGCTCCTACAATGAGCAGTTCTTC	CASRETSGGSYNEQFF
TRBV2	-	TRBJ2-7	-	TGTGCCAGCAGTGAGGGCAAGAGCTCCTACGAGCAGTACTTC	CASSEGKSSYEQYF
TRBV14	TRBD1	TRBJ1-6	-	TGTGCCAGCAGCCAAACCCGTGGGACAGGGCCGTATAATTCACCCCTCCACTTT	CASSQTRGTGPYNSPLHF
TRBV12-3/TRBV12-4	-	TRBJ2-5	-	TGTGCCAGCGGAAAGACTGAGAAGACCCAGTACTTC	CASGKTEKTQYF
TRBV5-5	-	TRBJ2-7	-	TGTGCCAGCAGCTTGGGAGGAGCTAGACAGTACGAGCAGTACTTC	CASSLGGARQYEQYF
TRBV6-1	TRBD2	TRBJ2-3	-	TGTGCCAGCAGTGAGGCTAGCGGGGGGTGGGATACGCAGTATTTT	CASSEASGGWDTQYF
TRBV5-5	TRBD1	TRBJ2-5	-	TGTGCCAGCAGCTTCAGAGGGGGCGACCAAGAGACCCAGTACTTC	CASSFRGGDQETQYF
TRBV3-1/TRBV3-2	-	TRBJ1-5	-	TGTGCCAGCAGCCCTAGATGGAGCAATCAGCCCCAGCATTTT	CASSPRWSNQPQHF
TRBV5-1	-	TRBJ2-2	-	TGCGCCAGCATTGGACAGACTAACACCGGGGAGCTGTTTTTT	CASIGQTNTGELFF
TRBV6-6	-	TRBJ2-3	-	TGTGCCAGCCCTACAGATACGCAGTATTTT	CASPTDTQYF
TRBV14	-	TRBJ2-3	-	TGTGCCAGCAGCCACGGACAGTTAAGCACAGATACGCAGTATTTT	CASSHGQLSTDTQYF
TRBV7-9	TRBD2	TRBJ2-7	-	TGTGCCAGCAGCTTAGCGGGACTAGCGGGGGGGCAGTACTTC	CASSLAGLAGGQYF
TRBV5-1	-	TRBJ2-2	-	TGCGCCAGCAGCACCGGGGATCCCAACTCGAACACCGGGGAGCTGTTTTTT	CASSTGDPNSNTGELFF
TRBV15	-	TRBJ2-3	-	TGTGCCACCAGCATGGGGGCTAGGGATACGCAGTATTTT	CATSMGARDTQYF
TRBV6-2/TRBV6-3	TRBD2	TRBJ2-1	-	TGTGCCAGCAGTTCTACTCCGGGACTAGGGGTTTACAATGAGCAGTTCTTC	CASSSTPGLGVYNEQFF
TRBV30	-	TRBJ1-2	-	TGTGCCTGGAGTGCGGGATCCCATGGCTACACCTTC	CAWSAGSHGYTF
TRBV27	TRBD1	TRBJ2-2	-	TGTGCCAGCAGTTTTCGACAGGGGAGGTCCGGGGAGCTGTTTTTT	CASSFRQGRSGELFF
TRBV29-1	-	TRBJ2-4	-	TGCAGCGCCAGGCTTTCTCAAAACATTCAGTACTTC	CSARLSQNIQYF
TRBV19	TRBD1	TRBJ1-6	-	TGTGCCAGTAATACGGGACAGGGGATTTATAATTCACCCCTCCACTTT	CASNTGQGIYNSPLHF
TRBV6-6	TRBD1	TRBJ2-1	-	TGTGCCAGCAGTGCAGGGACAGGGAATGAGCAGTTCTTC	CASSAGTGNEQFF
TRBV7-6	TRBD1	TRBJ1-4	once	TGTGCCAGCAGCTTATGGACAGGATCTAATGAAAAACTGTTTTTT	CASSLWTGSNEKLFF
TRBV5-5	TRBD2	TRBJ2-2	-	TGTGCCAGCAGCTGGCGGGAGCAGAACACCGGGGAGCTGTTTTTT	CASSWREQNTGELFF
TRBV6-2/TRBV6-3	-	TRBJ2-2	few	TGTGCCAGCAGTTCCCCAGGGCCGGGCGGGGAGCTGTTTTTT	CASSSPGPGGELFF
TRBV7-9	-	TRBJ1-6	-	TGTGCCAGCAGCGTCTCGCCCAGGGGTAATTCACCCCTCCACTTT	CASSVSPRGNSPLHF
TRBV27	-	TRBJ1-6	-	TGTGCCAGCAGTTCGGGGGGGGGCGTCTCCTATAATTCACCCCTCCACTTT	CASSSGGGVSYNSPLHF
TRBV6-4	-	TRBJ1-1	-	TGTGCCAGCAGCCTACACGGTGGGCAGTCGAACACTGAAGCTTTCTTT	CASSLHGGQSNTEAFF
TRBV29-1	TRBD2	TRBJ2-3	-	TGCAGCGCCGCTAGGGGAGGGCAGGGCACAGATACGCAGTATTTT	CSAARGGQGTDTQYF
TRBV7-6	-	TRBJ2-6	-	TGTGCCAGCAGCTTAGCGCAGTCTGGGGCCAACGTCCTGACTTTC	CASSLAQSGANVLTF
TRBV19	TRBD2	TRBJ2-3	-	TGTGCCAGTACCATGGGACTAGCGGCCCCCACAGATACGCAGTATTTT	CASTMGLAAPTDTQYF
TRBV9	-	TRBJ1-4	-	TGTGCCAGCAGCCCCCAGGGCTACGGTGAAAAACTGTTTTTT	CASSPQGYGEKLFF
TRBV7-2	TRBD1	TRBJ1-4	many	TGTGCCAGCAGCAAGACAGGGGCGGGTGAAAAACTGTTTTTT	CASSKTGAGEKLFF
TRBV24-1	TRBD1	TRBJ2-3	once	TGTGCCACCAGTGACCCGGGACAGGGATACTACTCGGATACGCAGTATTTT	CATSDPGQGYYSDTQYF
TRBV7-9	-	TRBJ2-5	-	TGTGCCAGCAGCTTATACCCAGGGACACAAGAGACCCAGTACTTC	CASSLYPGTQETQYF
TRBV27	TRBD1	TRBJ1-2	-	TGTGCCAGCAGTACCCGACAGGGTAGCTATGGCTACACCTTC	CASSTRQGSYGYTF
TRBV9	-	TRBJ1-1	-	TGTGCCAGCAGCGTAGAAGGGGTAACCGAAGCTTTCTTT	CASSVEGVTEAFF
TRBV11-3	TRBD1	TRBJ2-1	-	TGTGCCAGCAGTTCCGGGACAGGGGCCTACAATGAGCAGTTCTTC	CASSSGTGAYNEQFF
TRBV5-1	-	TRBJ2-5	-	TGCGCCAGCAGTTTGGGGGACAAAGAGACCCAGTACTTC	CASSLGDKETQYF